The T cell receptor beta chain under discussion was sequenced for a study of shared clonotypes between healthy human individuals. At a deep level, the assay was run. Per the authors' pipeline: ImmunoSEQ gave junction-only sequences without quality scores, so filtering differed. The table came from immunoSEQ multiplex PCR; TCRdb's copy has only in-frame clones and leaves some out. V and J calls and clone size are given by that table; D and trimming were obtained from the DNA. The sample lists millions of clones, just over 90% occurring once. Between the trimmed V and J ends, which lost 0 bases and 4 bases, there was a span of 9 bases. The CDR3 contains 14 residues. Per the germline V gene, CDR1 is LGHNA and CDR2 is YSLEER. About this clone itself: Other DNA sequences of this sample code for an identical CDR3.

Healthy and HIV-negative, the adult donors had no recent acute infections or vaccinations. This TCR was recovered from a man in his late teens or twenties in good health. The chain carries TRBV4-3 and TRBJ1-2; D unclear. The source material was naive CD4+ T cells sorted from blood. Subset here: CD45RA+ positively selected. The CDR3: CASSQESGRYGYTF. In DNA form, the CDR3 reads TGCGCCAGCAGCCAAGAGTCGGGTCGCTATGGCTACACCTTC.